This TCR beta chain came from a study of yellow fever vaccine responses in identical twins. Note on this clonotype: Its antigen is unknown.

MiXCR was run by TCRdb on the RT-PCR reads, yielding one entry per CDR3 protein. The table lists about 9,000 distinct CDR3 sequences, 75% to 90% of them singletons, with 2.1% in the top ten. Whole-study findings and limits: Twins reportedly appeared to share part of their vaccine T cell response while keeping part individual.

The CDR3 totals 14 residues. Trimming shortened V by 6 bases and J by 4 bases, and 16 bases separated the two germline ends. Germline assignment: CDR1 SQVTM and CDR2 ANQGSEA. Sequenced material: T cells from blood (PBMCs), unsorted or a sorted subset (not recorded which), taken before or after yellow fever vaccination (not recorded which). This clonotype originated in a woman younger than 30 who received the yellow fever vaccine. V and J are TRBV29-1 and TRBJ2-1; D is uncertain. CDR3 bases: TGCAGCGTGGGCCTGCCGGGTCGTTACAATGAGCAGTTCTTC. Translation: CSVGLPGRYNEQFF.